These 16 T cell receptor beta chains originate from one sample sequenced in a study of CD4+ T cells in melanoma. Here immunoSEQ multiplex PCR was the method, and the copy in TCRdb shows in-frame clones only, minus some. In the table there are over 100,000 clones, 92% of which are singletons. Sequenced input: peripheral blood. These receptors were taken from a human donor with melanoma.

This clone showed up just once. The genes are TRBV19 and TRBJ2-3; 11 bases fit TRBD2. V trimming: 3 bases; J trimming: 2 bases; junction bases outside the gene matches: 10. Germline CDR1 is LNHDA and CDR2 is SQIVND (reference sequence). The CDR3 contains 18 residues. The chain's CDR3 is CASSIPGTSGEITDTQYF. DNA for the CDR3: TGTGCCAGTAGTATCCCGGGGACTAGCGGAGAGATCACAGATACGCAGTATTTT.

This clone was detected only a few times. The rearrangement uses TRBV6-5 and TRBJ2-1, with D unresolved. The germline V gene encodes CDR1 MNHEY and CDR2 SVGAGI. Trimming stripped 7 bases from V and 8 bases from J, with 18 bases between. CDR3 length equals 14 residues. CDR3 in DNA: TGTGCCAGCACCGCCCGAGGTCATAACCATGAGCAGTTCTTC. Translation gives CASTARGHNHEQFF.

This clone was observed once. The V gene is TRBV28, the J gene TRBJ2-7; 9 bases align to TRBD1. Germline loops: CDR1 MDHEN, CDR2 SYDVKM. The CDR3 loop spans 13 amino acids. Trimming at V came to 8 bases and at J to 3 bases, leaving 5 bases not matched to a gene. CDR3 bases: TGTGCCAGCCTCGGACAGGGGAACTACGAGCAGTACTTC. Its translation: CASLGQGNYEQYF.

The rearrangement links TRBV27 to TRBJ2-7; 12 bases align to TRBD1. The CDR3 length is 15 residues. V dropped 6 bases and J dropped 1; count of bases not matched to a gene: 4. Looked up from germline, CDR1 is MNHEY and CDR2 is SMNVEV (reference sequence). The CDR3 bases are TGTGCCAGCAGCCGGGACAGGGGGCATTCCTACGAGCAGTACTTC. Protein sequence: CASSRDRGHSYEQYF.

This sequence joins TRBV6-6 and TRBJ2-7; TRBD1 matches 12 bases. The CDR3 has 14 amino acids. Trimming at V came to 6 bases and at J to 4 bases, leaving 4 bases not matched to a gene. Germline CDR1 and CDR2: MNHNY and SVGAGI (reference sequence). CDR3 bases: TGTGCCAGCAGACGGGGACAGGGGGCGTACGAGCAGTACTTC. This encodes CASRRGQGAYEQYF.

The chain carries TRBV6-5 and TRBJ1-1, with D uncertain. This CDR3 is 13 amino acids long. Between the trimmed V and J ends, which lost 0 bases and 5 bases, there was a span of 7 bases. The germline CDR1 and CDR2 sequences are MNHEY and SVGAGI. CDR3 bases: TGTGCCAGCAGTTACTCGCGGGTTACTGAAGCTTTCTTT. It yields the protein CASSYSRVTEAFF.

This clone has only one observation. The V and J genes are TRBV29-1 and TRBJ2-2, with D possibly TRBD1 on 5 matching bases. CDR1 is SQVTM, CDR2 ANQGSEA, per germline. There are 14 residues in the CDR3. V lost 6 bases, J lost 1 base, and 12 bases lay in between. The CDR3 here is CSVRTQLNTGELFF. In DNA, the CDR3 is TGCAGCGTGCGGACACAACTGAACACCGGGGAGCTGTTTTTT.

The rearrangement joins TRBV7-7 to TRBJ2-5, with TRBD1 identical over 9 bases. The length of the CDR3 is 14 residues. Germline lookup yields CDR1 SSHAT and CDR2 FNYEAQ (reference sequence). After removal of 4 bases from V and 5 bases from J, the junction contained 5 bases not matched to a gene. In DNA, the CDR3 is TGTGCCAGCAGCTCCTACAGGGGGCCCGAGACCCAGTACTTC. The encoded protein is CASSSYRGPETQYF. Full variable domain (missing parts from reference TRBV7-7 and TRBJ2-5): GAGVSQSPRYKVTKRGQDVTLRCDPISSHATLYWYQQALGQGPEFLTYFNYEAQPDKSGLPSDRFSAERPEGSISTLTIQRTEQRDSAMYRCASSSYRGPETQYFGPGTRLLVL.

The chain couples TRBV4-2 to TRBJ2-5; TRBD2 is a possible D gene (5 bases). Deletions cut 0 bases from V and 9 bases from J, with 14 bases between. Looked up from germline, CDR1 is LGHNA and CDR2 is YNFKEQ. The CDR3 length is 14 residues. CDR3 residues: CASSQDGRMGAQYF. In DNA, the CDR3 is TGTGCCAGCAGCCAAGATGGCCGGATGGGAGCCCAGTACTTC.

This clone has only one observation. The chain has TRBV5-4 and TRBJ2-7; TRBD1 aligns across 11 bases. Germline trimming cut 3 bases from V and 7 bases from J; bases unmatched to any gene: 6. Germline CDR1 SGHNT, CDR2 YYREEE (reference sequence). The length of the CDR3 is 14 residues. DNA of the CDR3: TGTGCCAGCAGCTGGGACAGGGGGTATGGGGAGCAGTACTTC. This encodes CASSWDRGYGEQYF.

The chain links TRBV5-4 to TRBJ2-1; 9 nucleotides align to TRBD2. The junction had 7 bases not matched to a gene; V was cut back by 1 base and J by 2 bases. Germline V gene sequence: CDR1 SGHNT, CDR2 YYREEE (reference sequence). The CDR3 runs 17 residues. For the CDR3, the DNA is TGTGCCAGCAGCTTGTGGCCTGAGCGGGGGGCCTACAATGAGCAGTTCTTC. Translating gives CASSLWPERGAYNEQFF.

The CDR3 spells CASRDQGVTGNTIYF. The DNA of the CDR3 is TGTGCCAGCAGGGATCAGGGGGTAACTGGAAACACCATATATTTT. The rearrangement joins TRBV7-9 to TRBJ1-3, with 7 bases fitting TRBD1. The CDR3 covers 15 residues. Germline V lookup: CDR1 SEHNR, CDR2 FQNEAQ (reference sequence). The ends lost 6 bases at V and 2 bases at J; junction bases unmatched: 7.

This clone was seen once. V and J are TRBV5-6 and TRBJ1-1, with D unresolved. Per germline, CDR1 SGHDT and CDR2 YYEEEE. V was clipped by 0 bases and J by 1 base, with 13 bases between them. The CDR3 has 16 amino acids. CDR3 loop: CASSLDAVIRNTEAFF. In DNA, the CDR3 is TGTGCCAGCAGCTTGGATGCGGTAATTAGGAACACTGAAGCTTTCTTT.

This clone is a singleton in its sample. This chain connects TRBV28 to TRBJ1-2; D is perhaps TRBD1 (6 bases). The CDR3 sequence is 13 residues long. The V gene lost 7 bases and the J gene lost 8 bases, with 17 bases spanning the gap. The germline V gene encodes CDR1 MDHEN and CDR2 SYDVKM. For the CDR3, the DNA is TGTGCCAGCACCCCCGACAGGTCAAGAGGCTACACCTTC. The encoded protein is CASTPDRSRGYTF.

The chain carries TRBV9 and TRBJ1-4, with D unresolved. Germline V gives CDR1 SGDLS, CDR2 YYNGEE. The CDR3 consists of 13 residues. V dropped 0 bases and J dropped 10 bases, with 10 bases sitting between them. The CDR3 loop reads CASSVALSGKLFF. In DNA form, the CDR3 reads TGTGCCAGCAGCGTAGCGCTAAGCGGAAAACTGTTTTTT. Complete variable domain (other parts from reference TRBV9 and TRBJ1-4): DSGVTQTPKHLITATGQRVTLRCSPRSGDLSVYWYQQSLDQGLQFLIQYYNGEERAKGNILERFSAQQFPDLHSELNLSSLELGDSALYFCASSVALSGKLFFGSGTQLSVL.

V gene TRBV7-7 combines with J gene TRBJ2-3; 9 positions agree with TRBD2. The germline CDR1 and CDR2 sequences are SSHAT and FNYEAQ (reference sequence). V lost 1 base, J lost 0 bases, and 5 bases stayed unmatched. The CDR3 is made up of 17 amino acids. The CDR3 nucleotides read TGTGCCAGCAGCTTAGAACTAGCGGGTCCTAGCACAGATACGCAGTATTTT. This gives the protein CASSLELAGPSTDTQYF.